A selection of T cell receptor beta chains follows, all from one sample in a study of blood T cell repertoires in COVID-19. Sequenced by immunoSEQ multiplex PCR; TCRdb stores in-frame clones only, minus some. The data contain fewer than 250,000 clones, roughly 90% of them singletons. The sequencing input was PBMCs or T cells enriched from blood (not recorded which). These receptors all stem from a woman in her twenties or thirties with acute COVID-19. The CDR3 runs from the conserved cysteine through the conserved F or W. The order of the fields is J gene, D gene, clone size, V gene, CDR3 protein, CDR3 DNA. The D gene is left open where the match is weak. Size is stated for part of the rows, as once, few or many counts, or as a class when the clone is expanded.

>TRBJ2-7|NA|NA|TRBV5-4
CASSIGRDYEQYF
TGTGCCAGCAGCATTGGACGGGACTACGAGCAGTACTTC
>TRBJ2-7|TRBD1|NA|TRBV3-1/TRBV3-2
CASTTHIRDRDHEQYF
TGTGCCAGCACAACTCACATCCGGGACAGGGACCACGAGCAGTACTTC
>TRBJ1-2|TRBD1|NA|TRBV10-2
CASRPLGQGSGYTF
TGCGCCAGCAGACCATTAGGACAGGGCAGTGGCTACACCTTC
>TRBJ2-5|NA|once|TRBV5-1
CASSLDSQETQYF
TGCGCCAGCAGCTTGGACAGTCAAGAGACCCAGTACTTC
>TRBJ1-1|NA|NA|TRBV19
CASSIAGAGDTEAFF
TGTGCCAGTAGTATAGCTGGGGCGGGGGACACTGAAGCTTTCTTT
>TRBJ2-7|TRBD1|NA|TRBV4-3
CASSQFGQVGLSEQYF
TGCGCCAGCAGCCAATTCGGACAGGTGGGCCTCTCCGAGCAGTACTTC
>TRBJ2-3|NA|once|TRBV7-9
CASSLHSTLTQYF
TGTGCCAGCAGTCTTCACTCTACGCTGACGCAGTATTTT
>TRBJ2-7|TRBD1|once|TRBV9
CASSVGWTGAYEQYF
TGTGCCAGCAGCGTCGGATGGACAGGGGCCTACGAGCAGTACTTC
>TRBJ1-5|NA|NA|TRBV12-3/TRBV12-4
CASSSEGFQPQHF
TGTGCCAGCAGTTCGGAGGGTTTTCAGCCCCAGCATTTT
>TRBJ2-7|NA|NA|TRBV5-1
CASSLTEPYEQYF
TGCGCCAGCAGCTTAACGGAGCCCTACGAGCAGTACTTC
>TRBJ2-5|NA|NA|TRBV27
CASSLISGQYQETQYF
TGTGCCAGCAGTTTAATCTCAGGACAGTACCAAGAGACCCAGTACTTC
>TRBJ2-3|TRBD2|NA|TRBV4-1
CASSQQGSGGATDTQYF
TGCGCCAGCAGCCAGCAAGGAAGCGGGGGGGCCACAGATACGCAGTATTTT
>TRBJ2-7|NA|NA|TRBV12-3/TRBV12-4
CASSSTAGYEQYF
TGTGCCAGCAGTTCTACGGCGGGCTACGAGCAGTACTTC
>TRBJ1-5|TRBD1|NA|TRBV5-1
CASSPGQGANQPQHF
TGCGCCAGCAGCCCCGGACAGGGGGCCAATCAGCCCCAGCATTTT
>TRBJ1-1|NA|NA|TRBV11-2
CASSLKGTDTEAFF
TGTGCCAGCAGCTTAAAAGGGACTGACACTGAAGCTTTCTTT
>TRBJ2-7|TRBD1|once|TRBV2
CASGRDRGYEQYF
TGTGCCAGCGGCCGGGACAGGGGTTACGAGCAGTACTTC
>TRBJ1-4|NA|NA|TRBV7-9
CASSLVQGRNEKLFF
TGTGCCAGCAGCTTAGTGCAGGGTCGTAATGAAAAACTGTTTTTT
>TRBJ2-7|NA|NA|TRBV4-3
CASSQDRDSYEQYF
TGCGCCAGCAGCCAAGACAGGGACTCCTACGAGCAGTACTTC
>TRBJ1-4|NA|NA|TRBV27
CASSTGTNEKLFF
TGTGCCAGCAGTACCGGGACTAATGAAAAACTGTTTTTT
>TRBJ1-5|NA|once|TRBV3-1/TRBV3-2
CASSQDTGNNQPQHF
TGTGCCAGCAGCCAAGACACAGGGAACAATCAGCCCCAGCATTTT
>TRBJ2-7|NA|NA|TRBV5-5
CASSSRPTRAYEQYF
TGTGCCAGCAGCTCCAGACCCACCAGGGCCTACGAGCAGTACTTC
>TRBJ2-7|NA|NA|TRBV16
CASLPSGTLYEQYF
TGTGCCAGCCTACCTTCCGGGACACTTTACGAGCAGTACTTC
>TRBJ1-2|TRBD1|few|TRBV11-2
CASSLDRGYGYTF
TGTGCCAGCAGCCTCGACAGGGGCTATGGCTACACCTTC
>TRBJ2-5|TRBD2|NA|TRBV7-2
CASSLETSGGQTQYF
TGTGCCAGCAGCTTAGAGACTAGCGGGGGGCAGACCCAGTACTTC
>TRBJ2-5|TRBD2|NA|TRBV3-1/TRBV3-2
CASSQRGGGIIQETQYF
TGTGCCAGCAGCCAGCGCGGGGGAGGCATAATCCAAGAGACCCAGTACTTC
>TRBJ1-1|NA|NA|TRBV13
CASSSYRESATEAFF
TGTGCCAGCAGCTCATACAGGGAATCGGCCACTGAAGCTTTCTTT
>TRBJ2-7|NA|NA|TRBV5-4
CASSLEETANYEQYF
TGTGCCAGCAGCTTGGAGGAGACAGCGAATTACGAGCAGTACTTC
>TRBJ1-6|TRBD1|NA|TRBV5-4
CASSLWTGNSPLHF
TGTGCCAGCAGCTTATGGACAGGAAATTCACCCCTCCACTTT
>TRBJ1-3|TRBD1|once|TRBV5-1
CASSPGQGAIGNTIYF
TGCGCCAGCAGCCCAGGACAGGGAGCTATTGGAAACACCATATATTTT
>TRBJ1-1|TRBD1|once|TRBV19
CASSRGTGYQAFF
TGTGCCAGTAGTAGAGGGACAGGGTATCAGGCTTTCTTT
>TRBJ2-7|TRBD1|few|TRBV3-1/TRBV3-2
CASSQEGTGSYEQYF
TGTGCCAGCAGCCAAGAAGGGACAGGGTCCTACGAGCAGTACTTC
>TRBJ2-7|TRBD1|NA|TRBV5-8
CASSLLGTGHREQYF
TGTGCCAGCAGCCTGCTCGGGACAGGGCATCGGGAGCAGTACTTC
>TRBJ1-2|NA|NA|TRBV10-3
CAISEGHRSSYGYTF
TGTGCCATCAGTGAGGGTCACCGATCCAGCTATGGCTACACCTTC
>TRBJ2-2|NA|NA|TRBV5-4
CASSLGGTDPGYGELFF
TGTGCCAGCAGCTTGGGGGGCACGGACCCTGGATACGGGGAGCTGTTTTTT
>TRBJ1-5|TRBD1|once|TRBV5-1
CASSPGTGGNQPQHF
TGCGCCAGCAGCCCCGGGACAGGGGGCAATCAGCCCCAGCATTTT
>TRBJ2-7|NA|few|TRBV7-9
CAGGKGYEQYF
TGTGCCGGAGGGAAAGGCTACGAGCAGTACTTC
>TRBJ1-1|NA|NA|TRBV4-3
CASSQDRGMNTEAFF
TGCGCCAGCAGCCAAGATCGAGGGATGAACACTGAAGCTTTCTTT
>TRBJ1-3|TRBD1|NA|TRBV5-1
CASSSGQGGGNTIYF
TGCGCCAGCAGCTCAGGACAGGGAGGCGGAAACACCATATATTTT
>TRBJ2-7|TRBD2|NA|TRBV4-1
CASRLGRGGGHYEQYF
TGCGCCAGCCGCCTTGGTAGGGGCGGGGGGCACTACGAGCAGTACTTC
>TRBJ1-1|NA|NA|TRBV6-5
CASSWALEAFF
TGTGCCAGCAGTTGGGCGTTGGAAGCTTTCTTT
>TRBJ1-1|NA|NA|TRBV9
CASSVTDSNTEAFF
TGTGCCAGCAGCGTTACTGACAGTAACACTGAAGCTTTCTTT
>TRBJ2-7|TRBD1|NA|TRBV13
CASSLLYFGTGGYEQYF
TGTGCCAGCAGCTTACTCTATTTCGGGACAGGGGGCTACGAGCAGTACTTC
>TRBJ1-6|TRBD1|NA|TRBV6-1
CASSSWGQANSPLHF
TGTGCCAGCAGTTCTTGGGGACAGGCTAATTCACCCCTCCACTTT
>TRBJ2-1|TRBD2|once|TRBV10-3
CAISEGIAGGSRNEQFF
TGTGCCATCAGTGAGGGGATAGCGGGGGGCTCGCGCAATGAGCAGTTCTTC
>TRBJ2-1|NA|NA|TRBV7-8
CASSSEVMSFRIFF
TGTGCCAGCAGCTCGGAGGTTATGAGTTTTAGAATTTTCTTC
>TRBJ2-7|NA|NA|TRBV30
CAWSVRTDGEQYF
TGTGCCTGGAGTGTGAGGACTGATGGGGAGCAGTACTTC
>TRBJ1-2|NA|once|TRBV4-1
CASSLTEDYGYTF
TGCGCCAGCAGCTTGACTGAAGACTATGGCTACACCTTC
>TRBJ1-4|TRBD1|NA|TRBV11-2
CASSGTGRKGPTNEKLFF
TGTGCCAGCAGCGGGACAGGTAGAAAAGGGCCAACTAATGAAAAACTGTTTTTT
>TRBJ2-3|NA|NA|TRBV5-1
CASKQTDTQYF
TGCGCCAGCAAACAAACAGATACGCAGTATTTT
>TRBJ1-1|NA|NA|TRBV5-1
CASSLGPLNTEAFF
TGCGCCAGCAGCTTGGGGCCGTTGAACACTGAAGCTTTCTTT
>TRBJ1-2|NA|once|TRBV2
CASSDRFYGYTF
TGTGCCAGCAGCGACAGATTCTATGGCTACACCTTC
>TRBJ1-1|NA|NA|TRBV30
CAWSVLPGAEAFF
TGTGCCTGGAGTGTACTCCCAGGGGCTGAAGCTTTCTTT
>TRBJ1-1|NA|NA|TRBV5-1
CASSPNRRNTEAFF
TGCGCCAGCAGCCCAAACAGGAGGAACACTGAAGCTTTCTTT
>TRBJ1-2|TRBD1|NA|TRBV27
CASSPQGANYGYTF
TGTGCCAGCAGTCCACAGGGGGCCAACTATGGCTACACCTTC